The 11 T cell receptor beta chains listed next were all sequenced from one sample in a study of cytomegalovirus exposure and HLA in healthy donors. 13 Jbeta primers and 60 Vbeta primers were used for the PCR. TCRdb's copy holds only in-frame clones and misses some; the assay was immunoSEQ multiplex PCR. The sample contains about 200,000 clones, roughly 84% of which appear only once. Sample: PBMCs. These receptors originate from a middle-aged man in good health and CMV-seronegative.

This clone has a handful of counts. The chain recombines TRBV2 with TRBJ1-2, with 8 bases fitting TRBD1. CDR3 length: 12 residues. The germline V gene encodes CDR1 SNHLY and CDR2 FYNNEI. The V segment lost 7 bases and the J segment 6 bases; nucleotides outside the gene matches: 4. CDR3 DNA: TGTGCCAGCACCGCGACAGGGGATGGCTACACCTTC. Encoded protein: CASTATGDGYTF.

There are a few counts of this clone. CDR3 amino acids: CASSSNSGRVPREQYF. The CDR3 DNA reads as TGTGCCAGCAGTTCGAATAGCGGGAGGGTACCCAGGGAGCAGTACTTC. The V and J genes are TRBV27 and TRBJ2-7; 11 bases map to TRBD2. V was pared by 4 bases and J by 7 bases, with 12 bases of the junction left unmatched. This CDR3 contains 16 residues. Germline V lookup: CDR1 MNHEY, CDR2 SMNVEV (reference sequence).

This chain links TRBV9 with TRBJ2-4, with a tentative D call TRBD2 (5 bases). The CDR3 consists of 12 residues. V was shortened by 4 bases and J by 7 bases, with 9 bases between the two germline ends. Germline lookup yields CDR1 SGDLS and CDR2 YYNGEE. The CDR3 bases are TGTGCCAGCAGCTCCGGGATGAACATTCAGTACTTC. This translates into CASSSGMNIQYF.

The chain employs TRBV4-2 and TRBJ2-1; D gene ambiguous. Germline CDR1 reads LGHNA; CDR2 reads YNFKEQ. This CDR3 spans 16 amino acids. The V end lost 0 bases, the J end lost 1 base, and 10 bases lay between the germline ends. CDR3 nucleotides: TGTGCCAGCAGCCAAGATGGCCTAGAGTCCTACAATGAGCAGTTCTTC. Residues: CASSQDGLESYNEQFF.

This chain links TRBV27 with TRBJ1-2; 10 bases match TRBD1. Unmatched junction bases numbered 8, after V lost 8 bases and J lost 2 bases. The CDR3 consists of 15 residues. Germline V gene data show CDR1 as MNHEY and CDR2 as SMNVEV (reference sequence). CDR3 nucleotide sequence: TGTGCCAGCGCTAGAGGGACAGGGGTAAACTATGGCTACACCTTC. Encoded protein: CASARGTGVNYGYTF.

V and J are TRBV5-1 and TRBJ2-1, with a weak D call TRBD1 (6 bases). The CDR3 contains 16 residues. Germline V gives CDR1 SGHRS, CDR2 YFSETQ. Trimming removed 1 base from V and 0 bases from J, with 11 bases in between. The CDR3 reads CASSLSGASSYNEQFF. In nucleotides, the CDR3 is TGCGCCAGCAGCTTGTCAGGGGCGAGCTCCTACAATGAGCAGTTCTTC.

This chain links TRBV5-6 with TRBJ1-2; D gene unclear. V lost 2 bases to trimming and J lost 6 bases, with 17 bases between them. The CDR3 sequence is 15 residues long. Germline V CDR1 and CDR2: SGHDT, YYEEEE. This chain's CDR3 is CASSFFYNGEDGYTF. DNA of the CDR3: TGTGCCAGCAGCTTTTTCTACAACGGCGAGGATGGCTACACCTTC.

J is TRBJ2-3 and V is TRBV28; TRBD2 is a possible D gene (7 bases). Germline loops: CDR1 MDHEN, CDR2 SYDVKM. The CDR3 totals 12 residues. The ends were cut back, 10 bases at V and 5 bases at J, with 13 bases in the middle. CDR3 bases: TGTGCCACACTAGGGGGGGTAGATACGCAGTATTTT. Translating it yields CATLGGVDTQYF.

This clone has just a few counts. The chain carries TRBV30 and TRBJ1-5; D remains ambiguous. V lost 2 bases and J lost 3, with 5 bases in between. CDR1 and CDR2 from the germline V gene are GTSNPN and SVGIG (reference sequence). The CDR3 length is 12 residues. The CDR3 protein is CAWSLDNQPQHF. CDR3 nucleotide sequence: TGTGCCTGGAGTTTAGACAATCAGCCCCAGCATTTT.

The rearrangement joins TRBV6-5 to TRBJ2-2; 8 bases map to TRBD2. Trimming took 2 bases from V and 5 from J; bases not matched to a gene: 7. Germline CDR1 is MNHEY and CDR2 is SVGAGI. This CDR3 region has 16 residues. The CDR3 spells CASSYTGTSGTGELFF. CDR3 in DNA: TGTGCCAGCAGTTACACCGGGACTAGTGGGACCGGGGAGCTGTTTTTT.

This CDR3 is CAIRQGLNTGELFF. CDR3 in DNA: TGTGCCATCCGACAGGGGTTAAACACCGGGGAGCTGTTTTTT. The chain joins TRBV10-3 to TRBJ2-2; 8 bases map to TRBD1. Germline values: CDR1 ENHRY, CDR2 SYGVKD. With V trimmed by 8 bases and J by 2 bases, 4 bases remained unmatched. The CDR3 runs to 14 residues.